The clone carrying this TCR beta chain was detected a few times. In the original workflow: The assay estimated nucleated cells by amplifying reference gene primers. Sequencing was performed with immunoSEQ multiplex PCR; in TCRdb, only in-frame clones are kept and a portion is missing. V and J calls and clone size are given by that table; D and trimming were obtained from the DNA. This table has fewer than 70,000 clones, less than 90% appearing once. Germline CDR1 KGHSH, CDR2 LQKENI. The CDR3 loop spans 15 amino acids. Trimming shortened V by 3 bases and J by 7 bases, and 16 bases separated the two germline ends. This specimen belongs to a study of blood T cell repertoires in COVID-19. At the level of the study: Samples came from the United States, Italy and Spain, spanning acute and convalescent COVID-19. T cells, B-cell-depleted T cells, or PBMCs supplied cDNA or gDNA.

Sequencing was carried out using peripheral blood. The sequence derives from a man aged 50 or older with active COVID-19. The J gene is TRBJ1-5, the V gene TRBV18; tentatively, D is TRBD1 (5 bases). The CDR3 loop reads CASSPLGSSGQPQHF. In nucleotides, the CDR3 is TGTGCCAGCTCACCCTTAGGGTCTTCAGGGCAGCCCCAGCATTTT.